Below, one TCR beta chain is given with its context. The antigen remains unidentified. The germline gene is not matched at one end of the junction; a read error may be the cause. The sample originates from a study of blood T cells in healthy people across ages. Study background: About one barcoded beta molecule per two T cells was the capture yield of template switching.

No fewer than 6 million PBMCs went into each sample. The length of the CDR3 is 16 residues. Germline CDR1 reads ENHRY; CDR2 reads SYGVKD. Study-level results: PBMCs were not sorted, which prevented a conclusive comparison of naive versus antigen-experienced cells.

Combining a sample-barcoded 5' primer with a J-beta primer mix, a second PCR ran for about 7 to 12 cycles. Tagging of each cDNA molecule was performed by a template-switch adaptor with 12 random nucleotides. From the 5' RACE reads, TCRdb called clonotypes with MiXCR, one entry per CDR3 protein. The table lists around 850,000 distinct CDR3 sequences, 36% of them singletons, with 13% in the top ten. Sequencing was carried out using blood. The gene calls are TRBV10-3 and TRBJ1-2; possibly TRBD1 for D (6 bases). The TCR originated in a man aged 18 to 30 in good health. The CDR3 bases are TGTGCCATCAGTCAACCCTCAGGGGTGTCGAACTATGACTACACCTTC. It encodes CAISQPSGVSNYDYTF.